This TCR beta chain was found in a study of T cell responses to AZD1222 COVID-19 vaccine. The trim removed 1 base at V and 5 bases at J, leaving 2 bases unmatched. The CDR3 spans 14 residues. Germline-derived CDR1 and CDR2 are MNHEY and SVGAGI. Using immunoSEQ multiplex PCR, the repertoire was profiled, and TCRdb retains in-frame clones only, with some absent. The sample has about 130,000 clones, 70% to 90% seen once. This chain uses TRBV6-5 with TRBJ1-1; 9 bases map to TRBD1. The source was peripheral blood, collected on day 0 of AZD1222 vaccination. This TCR came from an adult in good health. CDR3 sequence reads: CASSYYRGQTEAFF. Written as DNA, the CDR3 is TGTGCCAGCAGTTACTACAGGGGGCAAACTGAAGCTTTCTTT.